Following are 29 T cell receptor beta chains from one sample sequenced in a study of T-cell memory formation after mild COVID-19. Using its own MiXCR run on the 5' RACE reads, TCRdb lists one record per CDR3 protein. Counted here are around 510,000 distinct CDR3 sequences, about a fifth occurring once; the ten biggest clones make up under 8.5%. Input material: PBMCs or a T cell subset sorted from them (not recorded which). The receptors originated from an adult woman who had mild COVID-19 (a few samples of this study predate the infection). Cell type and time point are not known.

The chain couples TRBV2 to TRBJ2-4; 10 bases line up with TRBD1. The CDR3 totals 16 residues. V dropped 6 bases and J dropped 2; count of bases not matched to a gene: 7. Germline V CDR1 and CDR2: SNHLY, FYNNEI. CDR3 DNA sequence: TGTGCCAGCAGGGGGGGACAGGGGCGACCCAAAAACATTCAGTACTTC. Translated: CASRGGQGRPKNIQYF.

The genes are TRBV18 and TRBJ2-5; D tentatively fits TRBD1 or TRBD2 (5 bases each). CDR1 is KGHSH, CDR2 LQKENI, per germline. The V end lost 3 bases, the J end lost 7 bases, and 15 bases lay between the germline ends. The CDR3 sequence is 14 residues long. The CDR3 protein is CASSPSGLLGTQYF. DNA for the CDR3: TGTGCCAGCTCACCCTCGGGGCTCCTGGGGACCCAGTACTTC.

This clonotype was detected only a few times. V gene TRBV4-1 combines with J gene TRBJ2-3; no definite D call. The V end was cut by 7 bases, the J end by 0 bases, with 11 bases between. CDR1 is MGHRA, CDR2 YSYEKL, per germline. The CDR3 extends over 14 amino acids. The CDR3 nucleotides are TGCGCCAGCAAGGACCGTGCTAGCACAGATACGCAGTATTTT. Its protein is CASKDRASTDTQYF.

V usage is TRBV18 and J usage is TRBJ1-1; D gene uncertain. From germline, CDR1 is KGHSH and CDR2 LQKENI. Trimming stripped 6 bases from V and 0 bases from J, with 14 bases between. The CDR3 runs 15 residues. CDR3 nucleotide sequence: TGTGCCAGCTCTCCGCAGTTTAGTGTGAACACTGAAGCTTTCTTT. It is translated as CASSPQFSVNTEAFF.

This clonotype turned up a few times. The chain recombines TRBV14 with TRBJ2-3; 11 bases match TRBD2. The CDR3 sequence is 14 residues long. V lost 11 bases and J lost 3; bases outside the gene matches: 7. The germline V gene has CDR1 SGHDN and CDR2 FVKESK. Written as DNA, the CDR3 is TGTGCCGCCGAAAGGACTAGCGGGACAGATACGCAGTATTTT. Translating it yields CAAERTSGTDTQYF.

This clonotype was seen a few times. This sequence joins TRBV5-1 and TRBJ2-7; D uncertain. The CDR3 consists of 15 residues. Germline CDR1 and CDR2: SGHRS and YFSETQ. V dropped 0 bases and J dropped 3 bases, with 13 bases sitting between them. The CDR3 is CASSLGQRALYEQYF. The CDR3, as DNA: TGCGCCAGCAGCTTGGGTCAGCGCGCCCTCTACGAGCAGTACTTC.

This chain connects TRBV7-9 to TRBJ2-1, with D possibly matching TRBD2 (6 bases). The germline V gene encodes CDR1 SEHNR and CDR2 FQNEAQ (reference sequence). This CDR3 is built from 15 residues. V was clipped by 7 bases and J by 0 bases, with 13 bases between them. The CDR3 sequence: CASTMIAASYNEQFF. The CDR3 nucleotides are TGTGCCAGCACGATGATAGCGGCCTCCTACAATGAGCAGTTCTTC.

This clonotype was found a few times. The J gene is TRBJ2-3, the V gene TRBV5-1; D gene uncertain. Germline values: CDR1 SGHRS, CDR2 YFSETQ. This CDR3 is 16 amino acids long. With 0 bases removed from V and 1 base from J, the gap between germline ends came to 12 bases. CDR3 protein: CASSLEIRIGTDTQYF. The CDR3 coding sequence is TGCGCCAGCAGCTTGGAGATCAGGATTGGCACAGATACGCAGTATTTT. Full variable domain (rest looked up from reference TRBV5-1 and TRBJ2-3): KAGVTQTPRYLIKTRGQQVTLSCSPISGHRSVSWYQQTPGQGLQFLFEYFSETQRNKGNFPGRFSGRQFSNSRSEMNVSTLELGDSALYLCASSLEIRIGTDTQYFGPGTRLTVL.

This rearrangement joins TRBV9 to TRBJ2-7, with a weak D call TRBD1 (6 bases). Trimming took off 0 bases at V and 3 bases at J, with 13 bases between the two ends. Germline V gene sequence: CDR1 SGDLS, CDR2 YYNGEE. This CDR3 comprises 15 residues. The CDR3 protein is CASSVGQEYYYEQYF. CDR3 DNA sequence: TGTGCCAGCAGCGTAGGACAGGAGTACTACTACGAGCAGTACTTC. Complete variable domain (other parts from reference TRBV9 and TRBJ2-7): DSGVTQTPKHLITATGQRVTLRCSPRSGDLSVYWYQQSLDQGLQFLIQYYNGEERAKGNILERFSAQQFPDLHSELNLSSLELGDSALYFCASSVGQEYYYEQYFGPGTRLTVT.

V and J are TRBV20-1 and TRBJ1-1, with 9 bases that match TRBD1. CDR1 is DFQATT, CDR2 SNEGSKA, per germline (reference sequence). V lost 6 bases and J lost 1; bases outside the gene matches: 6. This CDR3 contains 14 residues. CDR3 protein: CSASNRGRNTEAFF. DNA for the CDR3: TGCAGTGCGTCTAACAGGGGGCGGAACACTGAAGCTTTCTTT.

CDR3 region: CASSHGVGYYEQYF. As DNA, the CDR3 is TGTGCCAGCAGCCACGGTGTTGGTTATTACGAGCAGTACTTC. The chain recombines TRBV6-5 with TRBJ2-7; D gene unclear. CDR1 and CDR2 from the germline V gene are MNHEY and SVGAGI. The CDR3 spans 14 residues. Trimming removed 6 bases from V and 4 bases from J, with 16 bases in between.

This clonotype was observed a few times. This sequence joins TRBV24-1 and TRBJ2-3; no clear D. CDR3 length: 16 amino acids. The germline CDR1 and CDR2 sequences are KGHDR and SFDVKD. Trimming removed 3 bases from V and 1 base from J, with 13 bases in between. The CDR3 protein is CATSDRGRRGTDTQYF. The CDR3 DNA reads TGTGCCACCAGTGATCGAGGCCGACGGGGCACAGATACGCAGTATTTT.

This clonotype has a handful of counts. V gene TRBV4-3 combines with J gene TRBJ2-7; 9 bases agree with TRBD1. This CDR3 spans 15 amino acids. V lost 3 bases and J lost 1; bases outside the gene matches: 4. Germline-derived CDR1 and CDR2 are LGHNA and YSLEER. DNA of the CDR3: TGCGCCAGCAGCCACAAGGGACAGGGTTCCTACGAGCAGTACTTC. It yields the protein CASSHKGQGSYEQYF.

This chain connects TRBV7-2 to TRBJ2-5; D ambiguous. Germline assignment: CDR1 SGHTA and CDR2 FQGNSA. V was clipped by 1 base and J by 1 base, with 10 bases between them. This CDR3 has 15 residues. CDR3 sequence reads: CASSLVPVPQETQYF. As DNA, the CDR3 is TGTGCCAGCAGCTTAGTGCCGGTACCCCAAGAGACCCAGTACTTC. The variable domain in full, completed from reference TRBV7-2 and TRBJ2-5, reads GAGVSQSPSNKVTEKGKDVELRCDPISGHTALYWYRQSLGQGLEFLIYFQGNSAPDKSGLPSDRFSAERTGGSVSTLTIQRTQQEDSAVYLCASSLVPVPQETQYFGPGTRLLVL.

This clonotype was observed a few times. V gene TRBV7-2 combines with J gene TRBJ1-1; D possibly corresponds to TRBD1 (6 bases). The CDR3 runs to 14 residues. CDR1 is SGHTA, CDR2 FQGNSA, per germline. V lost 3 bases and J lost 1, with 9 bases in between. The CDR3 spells CASSLLGQNTEAFF. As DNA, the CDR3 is TGTGCCAGCAGCTTGTTGGGACAGAACACTGAAGCTTTCTTT.

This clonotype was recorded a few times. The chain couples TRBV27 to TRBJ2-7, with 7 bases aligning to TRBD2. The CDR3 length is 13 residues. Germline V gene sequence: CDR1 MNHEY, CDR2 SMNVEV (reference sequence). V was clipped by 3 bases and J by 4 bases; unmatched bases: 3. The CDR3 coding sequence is TGTGCCAGCAGTTTTATCGGGGGGTACGAGCAGTACTTC. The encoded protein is CASSFIGGYEQYF.

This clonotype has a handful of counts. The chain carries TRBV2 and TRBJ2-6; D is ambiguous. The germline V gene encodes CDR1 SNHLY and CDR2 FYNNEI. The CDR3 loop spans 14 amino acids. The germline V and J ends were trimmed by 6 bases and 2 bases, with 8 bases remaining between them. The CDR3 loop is CASRGRTGANVLTF. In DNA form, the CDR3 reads TGTGCCAGCAGGGGCAGGACTGGGGCCAACGTCCTGACTTTC.

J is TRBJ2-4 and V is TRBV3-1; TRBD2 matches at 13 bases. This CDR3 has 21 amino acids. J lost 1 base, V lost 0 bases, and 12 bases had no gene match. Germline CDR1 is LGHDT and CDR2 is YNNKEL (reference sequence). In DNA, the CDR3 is TGTGCCAGCAGCCAAGAGGTTACTAGCGGGGGGGCGGCTCACGCCAAAAACATTCAGTACTTC. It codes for CASSQEVTSGGAAHAKNIQYF.

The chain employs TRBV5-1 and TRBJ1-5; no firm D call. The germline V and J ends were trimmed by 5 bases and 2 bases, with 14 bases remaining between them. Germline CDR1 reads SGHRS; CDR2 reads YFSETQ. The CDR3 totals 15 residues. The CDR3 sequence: CASRPDIGGNQPQHF. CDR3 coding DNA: TGCGCCAGCAGGCCTGATATCGGGGGCAATCAGCCCCAGCATTTT.

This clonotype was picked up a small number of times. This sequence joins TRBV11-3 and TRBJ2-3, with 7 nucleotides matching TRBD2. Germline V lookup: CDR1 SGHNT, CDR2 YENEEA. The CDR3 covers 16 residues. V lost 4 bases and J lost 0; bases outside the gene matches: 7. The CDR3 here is CASSSRRESSTDTQYF. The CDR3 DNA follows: TGTGCCAGCAGCTCTCGGCGGGAGTCTAGCACAGATACGCAGTATTTT. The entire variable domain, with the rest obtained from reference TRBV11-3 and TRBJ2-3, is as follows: EAGVVQSPRYKIIEKKQPVAFWCNPISGHNTLYWYLQNLGQGPELLIRYENEEAVDDSQLPKDRFSAERLKGVDSTLKIQPAELGDSAVYLCASSSRRESSTDTQYFGPGTRLTVL.

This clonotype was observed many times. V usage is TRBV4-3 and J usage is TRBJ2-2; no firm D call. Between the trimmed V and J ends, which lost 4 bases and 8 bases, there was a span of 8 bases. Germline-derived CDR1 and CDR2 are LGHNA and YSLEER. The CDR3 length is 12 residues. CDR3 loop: CASSPSDGELFF. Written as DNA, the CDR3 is TGCGCCAGCAGCCCGTCGGATGGGGAGCTGTTTTTT.

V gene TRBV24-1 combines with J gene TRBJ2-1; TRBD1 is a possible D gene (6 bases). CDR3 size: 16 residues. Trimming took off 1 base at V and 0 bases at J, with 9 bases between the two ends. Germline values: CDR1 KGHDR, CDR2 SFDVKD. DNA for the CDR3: TGTGCCACCAGTGATTTCAAAGGGGGCTCCTACAATGAGCAGTTCTTC. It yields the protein CATSDFKGGSYNEQFF.

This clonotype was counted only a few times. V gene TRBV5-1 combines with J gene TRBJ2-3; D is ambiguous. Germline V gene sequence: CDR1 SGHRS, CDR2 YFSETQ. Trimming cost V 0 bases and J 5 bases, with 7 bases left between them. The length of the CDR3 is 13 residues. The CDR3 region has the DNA TGCGCCAGCAGCTTGGCTCATGGAGATACGCAGTATTTT. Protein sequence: CASSLAHGDTQYF. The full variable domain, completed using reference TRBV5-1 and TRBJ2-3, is KAGVTQTPRYLIKTRGQQVTLSCSPISGHRSVSWYQQTPGQGLQFLFEYFSETQRNKGNFPGRFSGRQFSNSRSEMNVSTLELGDSALYLCASSLAHGDTQYFGPGTRLTVL.

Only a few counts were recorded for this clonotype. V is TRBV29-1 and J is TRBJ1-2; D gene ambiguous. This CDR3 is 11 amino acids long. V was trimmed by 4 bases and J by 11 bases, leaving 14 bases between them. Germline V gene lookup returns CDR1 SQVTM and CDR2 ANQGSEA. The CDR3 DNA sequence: TGCAGCGTTGTAGGGTCTAACTGGTACACCTTC. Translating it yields CSVVGSNWYTF. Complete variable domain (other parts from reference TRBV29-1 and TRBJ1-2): SAVISQKPSRDICQRGTSLTIQCQVDSQVTMMFWYRQQPGQSLTLIATANQGSEATYESGFVIDKFPISRPNLTFSTLTVSNMSPEDSSIYLCSVVGSNWYTFGSGTRLTVV.

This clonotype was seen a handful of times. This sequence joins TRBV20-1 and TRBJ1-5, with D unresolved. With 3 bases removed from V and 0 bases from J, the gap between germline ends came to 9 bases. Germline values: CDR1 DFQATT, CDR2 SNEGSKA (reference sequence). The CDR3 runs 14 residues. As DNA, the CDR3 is TGCAGTGCTAGTGGAAAGAATAGCAATCAGCCCCAGCATTTT. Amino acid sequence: CSASGKNSNQPQHF.

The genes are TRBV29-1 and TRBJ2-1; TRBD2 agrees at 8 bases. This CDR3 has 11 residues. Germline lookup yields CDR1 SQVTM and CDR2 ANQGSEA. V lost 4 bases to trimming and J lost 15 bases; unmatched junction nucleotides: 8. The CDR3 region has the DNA TGCAGCGTTGTCCTAAGGACTAGCACGTTCTTC. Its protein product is CSVVLRTSTFF.

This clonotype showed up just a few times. CDR3 amino acids: CAIFWSVRGDSYEQYF. CDR3 sequence (DNA): TGTGCCATCTTCTGGTCTGTGAGGGGAGACTCCTACGAGCAGTACTTC. The genes are TRBV28 and TRBJ2-7, with D perhaps assigned TRBD1 or TRBD2 (5 bases each). This CDR3 contains 16 residues. V lost 10 bases, J lost 0 bases, and 22 bases lay in between. Per the germline V gene, CDR1 is MDHEN and CDR2 is SYDVKM.

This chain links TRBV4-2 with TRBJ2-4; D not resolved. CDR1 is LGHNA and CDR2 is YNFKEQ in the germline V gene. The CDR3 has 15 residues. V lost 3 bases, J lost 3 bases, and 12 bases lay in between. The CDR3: CASSQGFIGKNIQYF. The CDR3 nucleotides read TGTGCCAGCAGCCAGGGTTTTATCGGCAAAAACATTCAGTACTTC.

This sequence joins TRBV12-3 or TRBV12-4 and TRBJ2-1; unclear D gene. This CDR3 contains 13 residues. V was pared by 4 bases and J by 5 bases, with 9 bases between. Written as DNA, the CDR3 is TGTGCCAGCAGTTGGTCCCCGGACAATGAGCAGTTCTTC. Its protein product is CASSWSPDNEQFF.